This T cell receptor (beta chain) was captured in a study of blood T cell repertoires in COVID-19. The wider study: Spain, Italy and the United States supplied samples that represented acute and convalescent COVID-19. PBMCs, B-cell-depleted T cells, or T cells provided the cDNA or gDNA that made up the material.

Per the study methods: Reference gene primer amplification gave nucleated cell count estimates. The protocol was immunoSEQ multiplex PCR, while the TCRdb copy is restricted to in-frame clones and leaves out a portion. The DNA gave D and trimming, while V, J and clone size come from that table. The table lists 25,000 to 35,000 clones, nearly 90% of them singletons. CDR3 size: 15 residues. Germline CDR1 reads SGHTA; CDR2 reads FQGNSA. Deletions cut 5 bases from V and 9 bases from J, with 20 bases between. The source material was peripheral blood. This clonotype originated in a human donor in a cohort sampled during active COVID-19. The V call is TRBV7-2, the J call TRBJ2-1; D possibly corresponds to TRBD2 (6 bases). CDR3 residues: CASSQTRDSRGEQFF. The CDR3 coding sequence is TGTGCCAGCAGCCAGACCCGGGACTCCCGAGGTGAGCAGTTCTTC.